The 24 T cell receptor beta chains given below trace back to one sample, sequenced in a study of blood T cell repertoires in COVID-19. The assay was immunoSEQ multiplex PCR, and TCRdb's table has in-frame clones only and misses some. Found here are a few hundred thousand clones, just over 85% of them singletons; the top ten hold 2.2%. Specimen: peripheral blood. Receptor source: a man aged 25 to 40 who had recovered from COVID-19.

This sequence joins TRBV6-2 or TRBV6-3 and TRBJ2-7; 7 bases are a match to TRBD1. CDR1 MNHEY and CDR2 SVGEGT come from the germline V gene. The V segment lost 4 bases and the J segment 1 base; nucleotides outside the gene matches: 13. The CDR3 covers 17 residues. DNA for the CDR3: TGTGCCAGCAGTTCCTCAGCCCGGGACAGAGCTTCCTACGAGCAGTACTTC. The encoded protein is CASSSSARDRASYEQYF.

This chain joins TRBV27 and TRBJ2-7, with D perhaps matching TRBD1 (5 bases). Looked up from germline, CDR1 is MNHEY and CDR2 is SMNVEV (reference sequence). V gave up 1 base and J gave up 2 bases, with 15 bases separating them. The CDR3 is 16 residues long. DNA for the CDR3: TGTGCCAGCAGTTTATACGGCACAGGAAACCCCTACGAGCAGTACTTC. Amino acids: CASSLYGTGNPYEQYF.

V gene TRBV2 combines with J gene TRBJ1-2, with 7 bases aligning to TRBD1. Trimming took 11 bases from V and 0 from J; bases not matched to a gene: 6. The CDR3 is 13 amino acids. Germline V gene lookup returns CDR1 SNHLY and CDR2 FYNNEI. CDR3 loop: CAEGTETNYGYTF. CDR3 nucleotides: TGTGCCGAAGGGACAGAGACTAACTATGGCTACACCTTC.

The chain employs TRBV21-1 and TRBJ1-6. TRBV21-1 is termed a pseudogene. The CDR3 is 15 amino acids. CDR3 amino acids: CASSKGGAGNSPLHF. The DNA for the CDR3 is TGTGCCAGCAGCAAGGGAGGGGCAGGGAATTCACCCCTCCACTTT.

The genes are TRBV9 and TRBJ2-7, with 7 bases identical to TRBD1. Germline assignment: CDR1 SGDLS and CDR2 YYNGEE. Trimming took 4 bases from V and 1 from J; bases not matched to a gene: 5. This CDR3 is built from 14 residues. CDR3 residues: CASSPQGLSYEQYF. CDR3 DNA: TGTGCCAGCAGCCCACAGGGGTTGTCCTACGAGCAGTACTTC.

This chain links TRBV11-2 with TRBJ1-1, with 7 positions matching TRBD1. CDR1 and CDR2 (germline): SGHAT, FQNNGV. The CDR3 spans 13 residues. V was clipped by 10 bases and J by 3 bases; unmatched bases: 8. The CDR3 here is CAILTGSYTEAFF. In DNA, the CDR3 is TGTGCCATTCTGACAGGGTCGTACACTGAAGCTTTCTTT. Together with reference TRBV11-2 and TRBJ1-1, the CDR3 gives the full variable domain: EAGVAQSPRYKIIEKRQSVAFWCNPISGHATLYWYQQILGQGPKLLIQFQNNGVVDDSQLPKDRFSAERLKGVDSTLKIQPAKLEDSAVYLCAILTGSYTEAFFGQGTRLTVV.

The J gene is TRBJ1-1, the V gene TRBV19; weak D call: TRBD1 (5 bases). The CDR3 extends over 13 amino acids. V lost 7 bases and J 5 bases, leaving 14 bases between the germline ends. CDR1 LNHDA and CDR2 SQIVND come from the germline V gene (reference sequence). CDR3 coding DNA: TGTGCCAGTATACCGGGGGGATTTACTGAAGCTTTCTTT. Translation: CASIPGGFTEAFF.

The genes are TRBV11-2 and TRBJ2-2; no clear D. The germline V gene has CDR1 SGHAT and CDR2 FQNNGV. V shed 0 bases and J shed 6 bases, with 11 bases lying between them. The CDR3 covers 15 residues. The CDR3 DNA reads TGTGCCAGCAGCTTAGATCGGTTCTTGGCCGGGGAGCTGTTTTTT. Encoded protein: CASSLDRFLAGELFF.

This clone was seen just once. CDR3 sequence (DNA): TGTGCCGGGCGACGGACAGGTGATAACTATGGCTACACCTTC. Protein sequence: CAGRRTGDNYGYTF. V gene TRBV10-3 combines with J gene TRBJ1-2, with 7 bases identical to TRBD1. With 11 bases clipped from V and 1 base from J, the junction kept 10 bases outside the gene matches. The CDR3 loop spans 14 amino acids. The V gene's germline CDR1 is ENHRY and CDR2 SYGVKD.

The chain employs TRBV27 and TRBJ2-1; 9 nucleotides align to TRBD1. Trimming cost V 6 bases and J 6 bases; bases outside gene matches: 6. The germline CDR1 and CDR2 sequences are MNHEY and SMNVEV (reference sequence). This CDR3 comprises 14 residues. The CDR3 DNA reads TGTGCCAGCAGACGGGACAGGGATTTCAATGAGCAGTTCTTC. Translation gives CASRRDRDFNEQFF.

The CDR3 region is CASSTRARGSPEAFF. For the CDR3, the DNA is TGTGCCAGCAGCACTCGGGCCAGGGGCTCACCTGAAGCTTTCTTT. The rearrangement joins TRBV7-8 to TRBJ1-1, with D possibly being TRBD1 (6 bases). The ends were cut back, 5 bases at V and 6 bases at J, with 19 bases in the middle. This CDR3 contains 15 residues. Germline V gene data show CDR1 as SGHVS and CDR2 as FQNEAQ.

There are a few counts of this clone. DNA of the CDR3: TGTGCCAGTAGTCCTGGTGGGCGTTCCACGAACACCGGGGAGCTGTTTTTT. This sequence encodes CASSPGGRSTNTGELFF. This chain connects TRBV19 to TRBJ2-2; D ambiguous. The CDR3 covers 17 residues. In germline, CDR1 is LNHDA, CDR2 SQIVND (reference sequence). V was cut by 5 bases and J by 0 bases, with 16 bases left in between.

The DNA of the CDR3 is TGCGCCAGCACTTCCGGGACTGAAGCTTTCTTT. Encoded protein: CASTSGTEAFF. The rearrangement uses TRBV5-1 and TRBJ1-1; no firm D call. CDR1 and CDR2 (germline): SGHRS, YFSETQ. This CDR3 comprises 11 residues. V lost 6 bases, J lost 5 bases, and 8 bases lay in between.

CDR3 DNA: TGTGCCAGCAGCGAGACAGGTTATGGCTACACCTTC. Protein: CASSETGYGYTF. V gene TRBV12-3 or TRBV12-4 combines with J gene TRBJ1-2; weak D call: TRBD1 (6 bases). There are 12 residues in the CDR3. Between the trimmed V and J ends, which lost 6 bases and 5 bases, there was a span of 10 bases.

This clone was seen more than once but under ten times. The chain uses TRBV6-5 and TRBJ1-2; TRBD1 agrees at 12 bases. V trimming: 2 bases; J trimming: 4 bases; junction bases outside the gene matches: 2. The V gene's germline CDR1 is MNHEY and CDR2 SVGAGI. The CDR3 covers 15 residues. The CDR3 loop reads CASSYKGQGAYGYTF. CDR3 DNA sequence: TGTGCCAGCAGTTACAAGGGACAGGGGGCCTATGGCTACACCTTC.

This clone has a single count. The V call is TRBV24-1, the J call TRBJ1-3, with no clear D. Trimming shortened V by 12 bases and J by 0 bases, and 14 bases separated the two germline ends. Germline V gene sequence: CDR1 KGHDR, CDR2 SFDVKD. CDR3 length: 14 residues. CDR3: CAVGVGLSGNTIYF. The CDR3 bases are TGTGCCGTCGGGGTAGGCCTCTCTGGAAACACCATATATTTT.

The chain uses TRBV5-1 and TRBJ2-5; TRBD2 agrees at 10 bases. V lost 4 bases to trimming and J lost 4 bases; unmatched junction nucleotides: 10. The CDR3 spans 16 residues. Germline values: CDR1 SGHRS, CDR2 YFSETQ. CDR3 in DNA: TGCGCCAGCAGCCCGGGGGAGCGGGGGGGCGGAGAGACCCAGTACTTC. This encodes CASSPGERGGGETQYF.

V and J are TRBV18 and TRBJ2-2; possible D gene TRBD2, 6 bases. V was pared by 3 bases and J by 7 bases, with 9 bases between. The CDR3 extends over 13 amino acids. Looked up from germline, CDR1 is KGHSH and CDR2 is LQKENI. CDR3 residues: CASSPGGIGELFF. The CDR3 DNA is TGTGCCAGCTCACCGGGAGGAATCGGGGAGCTGTTTTTT. The full variable domain, its missing parts supplied by reference TRBV18 and TRBJ2-2, is NAGVMQNPRHLVRRRGQEARLRCSPMKGHSHVYWYRQLPEEGLKFMVYLQKENIIDESGMPKERFSAEFPKEGPSILRIQQVVRGDSAAYFCASSPGGIGELFFGEGSRLTVL.

The rearrangement links TRBV7-9 to TRBJ2-1, with 9 bases aligning to TRBD2. Germline V CDR1 and CDR2: SEHNR, FQNEAQ (reference sequence). This CDR3 contains 14 residues. The V gene end was trimmed by 3 bases and the J gene end by 9 bases; junction bases not matched to a gene: 6. The chain's CDR3 is CASSLASSGVEQFF. The DNA of the CDR3 is TGTGCCAGCAGCTTGGCGTCTAGCGGGGTTGAGCAGTTCTTC.

V is TRBV27 and J is TRBJ2-7; D is ambiguous. The CDR3 extends over 9 amino acids. Per the germline V gene, CDR1 is MNHEY and CDR2 is SMNVEV (reference sequence). V lost 7 bases, J lost 10 bases, and 8 bases lay in between. This CDR3 is CASIRSQYF. CDR3 DNA sequence: TGTGCCAGCATCCGGAGTCAGTACTTC.

This chain connects TRBV5-3 to TRBJ2-7, with TRBD1 identical over 8 bases. Being an ORF, TRBV5-3 has a function that is uncertain. The CDR3 contains 15 residues. J was trimmed by 3 bases and V by 3 bases; bases with no gene match: 8. This chain's CDR3 is CARSSPGDRYYEQYF. The DNA for the CDR3 is TGTGCCAGAAGCTCCCCGGGGGACAGGTACTACGAGCAGTACTTC.

The chain couples TRBV7-9 to TRBJ2-1; D is possibly TRBD2 (6 bases). The germline V and J ends were trimmed by 5 bases and 8 bases, with 22 bases remaining between them. CDR3 length: 16 residues. The germline CDR1 and CDR2 sequences are SEHNR and FQNEAQ (reference sequence). CDR3 in DNA: TGTGCCAGCAGCCCCAAATTCGGGGGTCCTAGAGATGAGCAGTTCTTC. As protein: CASSPKFGGPRDEQFF. The variable domain in full, with the rest retrieved from reference TRBV7-9 and TRBJ2-1, is DTGVSQNPRHKITKRGQNVTFRCDPISEHNRLYWYRQTLGQGPEFLTYFQNEAQLEKSRLLSDRFSAERPKGSFSTLEIQRTEQGDSAMYLCASSPKFGGPRDEQFFGPGTRLTVL.

The gene calls are TRBV7-2 and TRBJ1-2; 8 nucleotides match TRBD1. Germline CDR1 and CDR2: SGHTA and FQGNSA. The CDR3 has 15 amino acids. Trimming removed 1 base from V and 7 bases from J; junction bases left unmatched: 8. The CDR3 is CASSLVTGGQGGYTF. The CDR3 nucleotides are TGTGCCAGCAGCTTAGTCACAGGGGGTCAGGGTGGCTACACCTTC.

This rearrangement joins TRBV19 to TRBJ2-1; TRBD1 aligns across 7 bases. Germline V gene sequence: CDR1 LNHDA, CDR2 SQIVND (reference sequence). Trimming at V came to 8 bases and at J to 12 bases, leaving 4 bases not matched to a gene. This CDR3 region has 10 residues. The CDR3 DNA sequence: TGTGCCAGTTTACAGGGGAGGCAGTTCTTC. Protein: CASLQGRQFF.